This T cell receptor beta chain derives from a study of T cells in Graves' hyperthyroidism and ophthalmopathy. The source material, RNA transcripts, was used to amplify TCR beta CDR3 regions. Primed by the HTBI set, a first-round RT-PCR was run on the TCR CDR3. TCRdb redid the calling of the multiplex PCR reads with MiXCR, one entry per CDR3 protein. The sample carries hundreds of thousands of distinct CDR3 sequences, roughly 46% recorded once. This CDR3 spans 14 amino acids. Germline V lookup: CDR1 SNHLY, CDR2 FYNNEI. V lost 4 bases and J lost 3, with 12 bases in between. It was uncontrolled infection, other autoimmune disease, pregnancy or lactation that excluded patients. In making diagnoses, clinical symptoms, serum thyroxine and TRAb, thyroid ultrasound and orbital computed tomography were all used. This clonotype has at least ten counts. The target antigen is unknown. Whole-study results and caveats: Most thyroid clonotypes with frequency above 0.001 were detected in blood. Stable hyperthyroidism was separated from ophthalmopathy by a model based on 13 V-J features.

This chain links TRBV2 with TRBJ1-2, with no clear D. This clonotype originated in an adult man with Graves' disease, either hyperthyroidism or ophthalmopathy (not recorded which). The sample consisted of peripheral blood or thyroid tissue (not recorded which). Here the CDR3 DNA reads TGTGCCAGCAGTGTTGGCGGAACTTACTATGGCTACACCTTC. As protein: CASSVGGTYYGYTF.